This TCR beta chain is from a study of cytomegalovirus exposure and HLA in healthy donors. The V end was cut by 3 bases, the J end by 1 base, with 9 bases between. The CDR3 has 13 residues. CDR1 is GTSNPN and CDR2 is SVGIG in the germline V gene (reference sequence). Findings of the study overall: Near-uniform donor sequencing depth was presumed by presence/absence analyses.

A remark on this clone: The antigen remains unidentified.

The PCR had 60 Vbeta and 13 Jbeta primers. Sequencing was performed with immunoSEQ multiplex PCR; in TCRdb, only in-frame clones are kept and a portion is missing. The sample contains about 77,000 clones, around 78% of which appear only once. J is TRBJ1-1 and V is TRBV30; D possibly corresponds to TRBD1 (6 bases). The sequenced sample consisted of PBMCs. The clonotype originates from a man aged 40-50 years in good health and CMV-seronegative. This CDR3 is CAWREQGNTEAFF. Written as DNA, the CDR3 is TGTGCCTGGAGGGAACAGGGGAACACTGAAGCTTTCTTT.